This is a list of T cell receptor beta chains from one sample in a study of regulatory T cells in long-lasting Graves disease. TCRdb used MiXCR to reprocess the multiplex PCR reads, holding one entry per CDR3 protein. This repertoire shows around 450,000 distinct CDR3 sequences, under 25% found once; its top ten account for approximately 6.4%. This specimen consisted of peripheral blood mononuclear cells (PBMCs), obtained when the disease was refractory, from a patient treated with antithyroid drugs. The receptors derive from a female donor with Graves disease. Each CDR3 is given with its conserved first and last residue. The D gene is left open where the match is weak. Clone size appears in some rows only: once, few, many, or a class for an expanded clone.

j_call: TRBJ2-7; clone_size: few; v_call: TRBV2; d_call: TRBD1; cdr3_nt: TGTGCCAGCAGGGCCGGGACAGGGGACTGGGACGAGCAGTACTTC; cdr3_aa: CASRAGTGDWDEQYF
j_call: TRBJ1-2; clone_size: many; v_call: TRBV9; d_call: TRBD1; cdr3_nt: TGTGCCAGCAGCGTAGCAGACAGGGCCTATGGCTACACCTTC; cdr3_aa: CASSVADRAYGYTF
j_call: TRBJ1-6; clone_size: many; v_call: TRBV7-2; d_call: NA; cdr3_nt: TGTGCCAGCAGCTTAGGGGGTAATTCACCCCTCCACTTT; cdr3_aa: CASSLGGNSPLHF
j_call: TRBJ1-4; clone_size: many; v_call: TRBV7-3; d_call: TRBD1; cdr3_nt: TGTGCCAGCTACAGGGGGAAGGCAACTAATGAAAAACTGTTTTTT; cdr3_aa: CASYRGKATNEKLFF
j_call: TRBJ1-2; clone_size: many; v_call: TRBV6-5; d_call: NA; cdr3_nt: TGTGCCAGCAGTTACTCGGTTGGACAGCTCTATGGCTACACCTTC; cdr3_aa: CASSYSVGQLYGYTF
j_call: TRBJ1-2; clone_size: NA; v_call: TRBV27; d_call: NA; cdr3_nt: TGTGCCAGCAGTCCCACCCTGAACTATGGCTACACCTTC; cdr3_aa: CASSPTLNYGYTF
j_call: TRBJ1-5; clone_size: many; v_call: TRBV6-1; d_call: NA; cdr3_nt: TGTGCCAGCAAGATCGGCGATCAGCCCCAGCATTTT; cdr3_aa: CASKIGDQPQHF
j_call: TRBJ1-1; clone_size: few; v_call: TRBV19; d_call: NA; cdr3_nt: TGTGCCAGTAGTATCTCTGGACACTCGAACACTGAAGCTTTCTTT; cdr3_aa: CASSISGHSNTEAFF
j_call: TRBJ1-1; clone_size: many; v_call: TRBV12-3/TRBV12-4; d_call: NA; cdr3_nt: TGTGCCAGCAGTTTAGAAGCGAGGGGCTTGAACACTGAAGCTTTCTTT; cdr3_aa: CASSLEARGLNTEAFF
j_call: TRBJ1-5; clone_size: NA; v_call: TRBV24-1; d_call: TRBD1; cdr3_nt: TGTGCCACCAGTGATAATGCCGGGACAGGCATAGTTCAGCCCCAGCATTTT; cdr3_aa: CATSDNAGTGIVQPQHF
j_call: TRBJ2-7; clone_size: NA; v_call: TRBV6-2/TRBV6-3; d_call: NA; cdr3_nt: TGTGCCAGCATTCCAAAGGAGGCGGACGAGCAGTACTTC; cdr3_aa: CASIPKEADEQYF
j_call: TRBJ1-3; clone_size: many; v_call: TRBV28; d_call: TRBD1; cdr3_nt: TGTGCCAGCAGCATTCTACCGGGACAGCAGAGAAACACCATATATTTT; cdr3_aa: CASSILPGQQRNTIYF
j_call: TRBJ1-2; clone_size: NA; v_call: TRBV13; d_call: TRBD1; cdr3_nt: TGTGCCAGCAGCTTAAACCGACAGGGGCATGGCTACACCTTC; cdr3_aa: CASSLNRQGHGYTF
j_call: TRBJ2-4; clone_size: many; v_call: TRBV5-1; d_call: TRBD1; cdr3_nt: TGCGCCAGCAGCTTGGCCCCAGGGGGCGAGGACATTCAGTACTTC; cdr3_aa: CASSLAPGGEDIQYF
j_call: TRBJ1-2; clone_size: many; v_call: TRBV6-2/TRBV6-3; d_call: NA; cdr3_nt: TGTGCCAGCAGTTACAGGGGCGGCTACACCTTC; cdr3_aa: CASSYRGGYTF
j_call: TRBJ2-1; clone_size: NA; v_call: TRBV20-1; d_call: TRBD2; cdr3_nt: TGCAGTGCTAGGGATGCTAGCGGGTACAATGAGCAGTTCTTC; cdr3_aa: CSARDASGYNEQFF
j_call: TRBJ2-5; clone_size: many; v_call: TRBV11-2; d_call: NA; cdr3_nt: TGTGCCAGCAGCTCTCTGCAGGGCAGGGTAAAGACCCAGTACTTC; cdr3_aa: CASSSLQGRVKTQYF
j_call: TRBJ2-2; clone_size: few; v_call: TRBV7-8; d_call: NA; cdr3_nt: TGTGCCAGCAGCTTACCGAGGGCTGCGAACACCGGGGAGCTGTTTTTT; cdr3_aa: CASSLPRAANTGELFF
j_call: TRBJ2-3; clone_size: NA; v_call: TRBV28; d_call: NA; cdr3_nt: TGTGCCAGCAGTTTTGCCCCCACAGATACGCAGTATTTT; cdr3_aa: CASSFAPTDTQYF
j_call: TRBJ1-2; clone_size: NA; v_call: TRBV7-6; d_call: NA; cdr3_nt: TGTGCCAGCAGCCCCACCCCACAAGTTCCCTATGGCTACACCTTC; cdr3_aa: CASSPTPQVPYGYTF
j_call: TRBJ1-6; clone_size: NA; v_call: TRBV7-9; d_call: TRBD1; cdr3_nt: TGTGCCAGCAGTTCCTGGACAGGGCCGAGTTCACCCCTCCACTTT; cdr3_aa: CASSSWTGPSSPLHF
j_call: TRBJ1-6; clone_size: NA; v_call: TRBV19; d_call: NA; cdr3_nt: TGTGCCAGTAGTGACCGGGGCCTAAATTCACCCCTCCACTTT; cdr3_aa: CASSDRGLNSPLHF
j_call: TRBJ1-5; clone_size: many; v_call: TRBV6-1; d_call: NA; cdr3_nt: TGTGCCAGCAGTGATACGAGGGGCCGGGGGCCCCAGCATTTT; cdr3_aa: CASSDTRGRGPQHF
j_call: TRBJ1-2; clone_size: NA; v_call: TRBV20-1; d_call: NA; cdr3_nt: TGCAGTGCTAGAGATGTTGGACTCCCCTATGGCTACACCTTC; cdr3_aa: CSARDVGLPYGYTF
j_call: TRBJ2-3; clone_size: NA; v_call: TRBV24-1; d_call: NA; cdr3_nt: TGTGCCACCTCTAAGGCGGTCACAGATACGCAGTATTTT; cdr3_aa: CATSKAVTDTQYF
j_call: TRBJ1-6; clone_size: few; v_call: TRBV5-1; d_call: NA; cdr3_nt: TGCGCCAGCAGCGGAGGAGGGGATAATTCACCCCTCCACTTT; cdr3_aa: CASSGGGDNSPLHF
j_call: TRBJ2-5; clone_size: NA; v_call: TRBV28; d_call: NA; cdr3_nt: TGTGCCAGCAGTTTACCGTACGGGAGTGGTCAAGAGACCCAGTACTTC; cdr3_aa: CASSLPYGSGQETQYF
j_call: TRBJ2-5; clone_size: NA; v_call: TRBV7-9; d_call: NA; cdr3_nt: TGTGCCAGCAGCGCCAGGGTTACGTACCAAGAGACCCAGTACTTC; cdr3_aa: CASSARVTYQETQYF
j_call: TRBJ2-7; clone_size: many; v_call: TRBV6-5; d_call: NA; cdr3_nt: TGTGCCAGCAGTTACTCGTTACAGGGTACCTACGAGCAGTACTTC; cdr3_aa: CASSYSLQGTYEQYF
j_call: TRBJ2-3; clone_size: NA; v_call: TRBV6-1; d_call: NA; cdr3_nt: TGTGCCAACACCGAGGTACTAGCTAGGGCTAGCACAGATACGCAGTATTTT; cdr3_aa: CANTEVLARASTDTQYF
j_call: TRBJ1-2; clone_size: NA; v_call: TRBV20-1; d_call: NA; cdr3_nt: TGCAGTGCTAGAGGCGGGCAGGGGAATGCCTATGGCTACACCTTC; cdr3_aa: CSARGGQGNAYGYTF
j_call: TRBJ2-3; clone_size: NA; v_call: TRBV9; d_call: NA; cdr3_nt: TGTGCCAGCAGCGTAGAGCCAGGGCCCACAGATACGCAGTATTTT; cdr3_aa: CASSVEPGPTDTQYF
j_call: TRBJ1-4; clone_size: few; v_call: TRBV15; d_call: NA; cdr3_nt: TGTGCCACCAGCTTCACAGTGGTCACCCGGGCAACTAATGAAAAACTGTTTTTT; cdr3_aa: CATSFTVVTRATNEKLFF
j_call: TRBJ2-5; clone_size: NA; v_call: TRBV25-1; d_call: NA; cdr3_nt: TGTGCCAGCAGTGAGGGTCAGGGTGGGGAGACCCAGTACTTC; cdr3_aa: CASSEGQGGETQYF
j_call: TRBJ2-3; clone_size: NA; v_call: TRBV27; d_call: TRBD2; cdr3_nt: TGTGCCAGCTGGAAAGAAAGCGGGAGGGGAACCACAGATACGCAGTATTTT; cdr3_aa: CASWKESGRGTTDTQYF
j_call: TRBJ2-7; clone_size: many; v_call: TRBV12-3/TRBV12-4; d_call: NA; cdr3_nt: TGTGCCAGCAGTTTCTGGGTGGTCGACCCCAGCGAGCAGTACTTC; cdr3_aa: CASSFWVVDPSEQYF
j_call: TRBJ2-5; clone_size: NA; v_call: TRBV10-1; d_call: NA; cdr3_nt: TGTGCCAGCAGTTACTCGCGATACTCACAGGGGGGGGAAGAGACCCAGTACTTC; cdr3_aa: CASSYSRYSQGGEETQYF
j_call: TRBJ1-4; clone_size: many; v_call: TRBV28; d_call: NA; cdr3_nt: TGTGCCAGCAGTAAAACGCGGGGGGCACTGTTTTTT; cdr3_aa: CASSKTRGALFF
j_call: TRBJ2-4; clone_size: once; v_call: TRBV7-2; d_call: TRBD1; cdr3_nt: TGTGCCAGCACCTCTGTGACAGGGTCTGGAAACATTCAGTACTTC; cdr3_aa: CASTSVTGSGNIQYF
j_call: TRBJ2-7; clone_size: NA; v_call: TRBV10-3; d_call: NA; cdr3_nt: TGTGCCATCAGTGAGGGGGGAGAGGGCCCCTACGAGCAGTACTTC; cdr3_aa: CAISEGGEGPYEQYF
j_call: TRBJ2-7; clone_size: few; v_call: TRBV28; d_call: NA; cdr3_nt: TGTGCCAGCAGCCGTGGGGGCCACTCCTACGAGCAGTACTTC; cdr3_aa: CASSRGGHSYEQYF
j_call: TRBJ2-5; clone_size: few; v_call: TRBV4-1; d_call: TRBD2; cdr3_nt: TGCGCCAGCAGCCAGCGGGCTAGCGGGAGGGGAGAGACCCAGTACTTC; cdr3_aa: CASSQRASGRGETQYF
j_call: TRBJ2-5; clone_size: many; v_call: TRBV19; d_call: TRBD2; cdr3_nt: TGTGCCAGTAGTATAGGGATGTGGGAGGGCTATGAGACCCAGTACTTC; cdr3_aa: CASSIGMWEGYETQYF
j_call: TRBJ2-1; clone_size: NA; v_call: TRBV2; d_call: NA; cdr3_nt: TGTGCCAGCAGTCCAACTAGATACAATGAGCAGTTCTTC; cdr3_aa: CASSPTRYNEQFF
j_call: TRBJ2-7; clone_size: NA; v_call: TRBV29-1; d_call: NA; cdr3_nt: TGCAGCGTTGAAGGGGGAGGCTCCTACGAGCAGTACTTC; cdr3_aa: CSVEGGGSYEQYF
j_call: TRBJ2-7; clone_size: NA; v_call: TRBV4-2; d_call: TRBD2; cdr3_nt: TGTGCCAGCAGCCAAGAAACTAGCGGGGGCTCCTACGAGCAGTACTTC; cdr3_aa: CASSQETSGGSYEQYF
j_call: TRBJ2-7; clone_size: NA; v_call: TRBV29-1; d_call: NA; cdr3_nt: TGCAGCGTTGGGGCGGCGGCCGGGGTGAGGGCCGAGCAGTACTTC; cdr3_aa: CSVGAAAGVRAEQYF
j_call: TRBJ1-2; clone_size: few; v_call: TRBV28; d_call: NA; cdr3_nt: TGTGCCAGCAGTTTATTCTCCGACGGGACCTATGGCTACACCTTC; cdr3_aa: CASSLFSDGTYGYTF
j_call: TRBJ1-2; clone_size: many; v_call: TRBV6-1; d_call: NA; cdr3_nt: TGTGCCAGCAGGTCAGCGCCGGGACACTCGTTTCGCTACACCTTC; cdr3_aa: CASRSAPGHSFRYTF
j_call: TRBJ1-2; clone_size: many; v_call: TRBV2; d_call: TRBD1; cdr3_nt: TGTGCCAGCAGCCACAGGGGACCTAACTATGGCTACACCTTC; cdr3_aa: CASSHRGPNYGYTF
j_call: TRBJ2-7; clone_size: many; v_call: TRBV27; d_call: TRBD2; cdr3_nt: TGTGCCAGCAGTTTATCGCAACTGGCGGGAGGTACCTACGAGCAGTACTTC; cdr3_aa: CASSLSQLAGGTYEQYF
j_call: TRBJ1-1; clone_size: few; v_call: TRBV30; d_call: TRBD1; cdr3_nt: TGTGCCTGTCGCACAGGGGGTTGGACTGAAGCTTTCTTT; cdr3_aa: CACRTGGWTEAFF
j_call: TRBJ1-6; clone_size: NA; v_call: TRBV5-4; d_call: NA; cdr3_nt: TGTGCCAGCAGCCCCGGGACAACGGGTACGGATTCACCCCTCCACTTT; cdr3_aa: CASSPGTTGTDSPLHF